Here is one T cell receptor (beta chain) with its context. There are many counts of this clonotype. Its antigen is currently not known. Qualities for individual bases were not recorded, and no much larger clone is one base off. This sample is drawn from a study of regulatory T cells in long-lasting Graves disease (dated by TCRdb to about 2021). About the full investigation: Antithyroid drugs had been taken for less than 3 months by newly diagnosed Graves' disease patients. Patients with persistent Graves' disease were compared with patients with newly diagnosed Graves' disease using TCR sequencing and RNA sequencing of peripheral blood. The study was registered as a clinical trial and conducted in China. A total of around 33 samples underwent TCR sequencing, from roughly 13 patients with persistent Graves' disease and 20 patients with newly diagnosed Graves' disease. Broader findings and caveats from the paper: Patients with persistent disease shared more public clonotypes (under 3,000) than newly diagnosed patients did (about 1,000). Compared with newly diagnosed patients, patients with persistent Graves' disease had lower TCR Shannon entropy and fewer highly expanded clones, which suggests clonal expansion. Persistent disease showed preferential use of TRBV28, TRBJ1-2 and TRBJ2-5, whereas newly diagnosed disease favored TRBV20-1 and TRBJ2-1. Only the TCR beta chain was sequenced and analyzed. The small sample size was acknowledged by the authors as a limitation that may reduce accuracy. The study examined only peripheral blood because the primary lesion, thyroid tissue, could not be accessed.

The time point label of this sample denotes: newly diagnosed GD, antithyroid drugs for less than 3 months. For both TCR sequencing and RNA sequencing, RNA was extracted from PBMCs using TRIzol. The diagnosis of Graves' disease was made according to American Thyroid Association guidelines. Recruitment of patients was carried out at an endocrinology department in Xi'an, China. Each patient gave 8.5 to 9.5 milliliters of peripheral blood, collected in an EDTA anticoagulant tube. Ficoll Paque Plus density gradient separation was used to isolate PBMCs, and no further T cell sorting was done. An Agilent 2100 Bioanalyzer and agarose gel were used to assess RNA quality, and a NanoDrop 2000 was used to measure RNA concentration. Library preparation employed multiplex PCR. Sequencing relied on an Illumina HiSeq 4000. TCR beta libraries were built with iRepertoire HTBI primers and Arm-PCR amplification of CDR3 regions. Before sequencing, the PCR products underwent gel purification. The paper's processing steps were these. A total of some 60 TRBV and 14 TRBJ segments were identified across samples and were used for gene usage analysis of CDR3 amino acid clonotypes. COPE and FqMerger were used to merge the filtered high-quality paired reads into contigs. Contigs were aligned with BLAST to IMGT TRBV, TRBD and TRBJ reference genes, and CDR3 was defined per IMGT. Clonotypes above 0.1% frequency were classified as highly expanded clones. Shannon entropy served as the measure of repertoire diversity, while the Gini coefficient captured V-J evenness. Clonotypes shared by more than one individual were considered public. The public sequencing data were trimmed at Q25 with fastp and processed into clonotypes with MiXCR by TCRdb, which kept only in-frame beta chains. Rows are combined by CDR3 protein, so each entry shows the most common genes and DNA. These V and J calls rely on TCRdb rather than the paper's analysis. In all, the sample holds about 460,000 distinct CDR3 sequences, and around 15% of those were seen once. Roughly a sixth of the sample is in the top ten clones.

The CDR3 measures 14 amino acids from cysteine to phenylalanine. Only the CDR3 part of the read is kept: 42 bases, read in frame from the first base. The germline V gene yields SGHNT for CDR1 and YENEEA for CDR2. V trim: 5 bases; J trim: 8 bases; unmatched bases: 6. The same data also contributed to another study, on T cells in Graves' hyperthyroidism and ophthalmopathy. Looking at the second paper: Stable Graves' hyperthyroidism was defined as no progression to ophthalmopathy during 18 months of follow-up. The hyperthyroidism patients were between 18 and 65 years old and newly diagnosed, with a disease duration of less than 2 months. Exclusion was applied to patients with uncontrolled infections, other autoimmune diseases, pregnancy or lactation. Diagnoses were based on clinical symptoms, serum thyroxine and TRAb, thyroid ultrasound and orbital computed tomography. For the first round of RT-PCR on the TCR CDR3, the HTBI primer set was used together with the Qiagen OneStep RT-PCR kit. Most expanded thyroid clonotypes (frequency above 0.001) were also detected in blood, a finding suggesting that blood repertoires may reflect thyroid immune responses. In cross-validation, a model built on a 13 V-J signature told ophthalmopathy apart from stable hyperthyroidism with 85% to 90% sensitivity and approximately 81% specificity, and in testing the same model reached 80%/75%. In validation, progression to ophthalmopathy was predicted by the model with around 71% sensitivity and 72.22% specificity, a median of 6.5 months before onset. A discovery cohort of around 100 patients, 43 with Graves' ophthalmopathy and under 60 with stable Graves' hyperthyroidism, was used to find distinguishing TCR V-J signatures. Whether ophthalmopathy could be predicted prospectively was tested in an independent validation cohort made up of roughly 19 hyperthyroidism patients plus 17 patients who later progressed to ophthalmopathy. For training and testing, the 80 to 100 patients in the discovery cohort were randomly divided in a 7:3 ratio. The study also compared thyroid tissue and blood T-cell repertoires from about six Graves' hyperthyroidism patients. Once sampling was done, hyperthyroidism patients were given methimazole at a starting dose of 30 mg daily, whereas ophthalmopathy patients were given high-dose intravenous methylprednisolone. A second multiplex PCR round built the libraries, followed by size selection and purification. The libraries were sequenced on an Illumina HiSeq2000 using paired-end 100 bp reads. SOAPnuke was used to process the raw data, throwing out any read that contained adapters or uncalled bases, had a mean Phred below 15, or lacked an exact constant-primer or identifier match. High-quality paired reads were merged using COPE v1.2.5, and each unique nucleotide sequence was defined as a clonotype. MiTCR v1.1 was used to align the clonotypes against IMGT TRBV, TRBD and TRBJ reference segments. The analysis was restricted to V-J combinations with a frequency above 0.0001, which together covered 99% to 99.2% of the repertoires. The TCS score was defined as F50 (clonal expansion) divided by E x V (chaos), with BLOSUM62-based TCRdist calculated between CDR3 peptides within each V-J. Welch's t-statistics and random forest reduced fewer than 600 V-J features to 10 to 15, which were used in a naive Bayes classifier (R e1071). No statistical method was used to fix the sample size in advance, and group allocation was not hidden from the investigators. According to the paper, TCR Vbeta CDR3 sequencing was carried out on over 130 peripheral blood samples, which came from 40 to 45 ophthalmopathy, around 74 hyperthyroidism and about 17 progressor patients.

Material: peripheral blood mononuclear cells (PBMCs), obtained at new diagnosis, from a patient treated with antithyroid drugs. The chain is encoded by TRBV11-3 joined to TRBJ2-2; the junction holds 9 bases that match TRBD2. This clonotype was obtained from a woman aged 50 to 60 with Graves disease. Donor details come from another sample of the same person, matched by shared clones. The DNA is TGTGCCAGCAGCCGTAGCGGGAGTACGGGGGAGCTGTTTTTT. Translated, this gives CASSRSGSTGELFF. The full variable domain, completed from the reference TRBV11-3 and TRBJ2-2 proteins outside the CDR3, reads EAGVVQSPRYKIIEKKQPVAFWCNPISGHNTLYWYLQNLGQGPELLIRYENEEAVDDSQLPKDRFSAERLKGVDSTLKIQPAELGDSAVYLCASSRSGSTGELFFGEGSRLTVL.